Presented here are 22 T cell receptor beta chains from one specimen sequenced in a study of T cell repertoires in cytomegalovirus infection. In TCRdb, the reads were re-called with MiXCR into one record per CDR3 protein. The sample carries roughly 630,000 distinct CDR3 sequences, approximately 24% recorded once. The sequenced sample consisted of CD8+ T cells from PBMCs. These TCRs come from a human donor in good health (CMV status not recorded). Some clones in this sample may be carry-over from other donors' samples.

CDR3 sequence: CASSQDGISNQPQHF. The DNA for the CDR3 is TGCGCCAGCAGCCAAGATGGGATTAGCAATCAGCCCCAGCATTTT. V and J are TRBV4-1 and TRBJ1-5; D is unclear. The germline gives CDR1 MGHRA, CDR2 YSYEKL. The V gene lost 0 bases and the J gene lost 0 bases, with 6 bases spanning the gap. This CDR3 comprises 15 residues.

This clonotype has a count of ten or more. The V and J genes are TRBV7-9 and TRBJ2-1; TRBD1 might be the D (5 bases). CDR3 size: 17 residues. The ends were cut back, 5 bases at V and 1 base at J, with 18 bases in the middle. CDR1 is SEHNR and CDR2 is FQNEAQ in the germline V gene (reference sequence). For the CDR3, the DNA is TGTGCCAGCAGCCATAACTATGGGGCGAGGTCCTACAATGAGCAGTTCTTC. As protein: CASSHNYGARSYNEQFF.

The chain links TRBV29-1 to TRBJ2-7; D is ambiguous. The CDR3 has 12 residues. V was pared by 2 bases and J by 1 base, with 6 bases between. Germline V CDR1 and CDR2: SQVTM, ANQGSEA. CDR3 nucleotide sequence: TGCAGCGTTGAATGGGTTTCCTACGAGCAGTACGTC. Protein sequence: CSVEWVSYEQYV.

The V call is TRBV10-3, the J call TRBJ1-2, with D unresolved. Germline-derived CDR1 and CDR2 are ENHRY and SYGVKD. CDR3 length: 12 amino acids. V was clipped by 8 bases and J by 5 bases, with 12 bases between them. DNA of the CDR3: TGTGCCATCGAGGGCAGACAATATGGCTACACCTTC. It translates to CAIEGRQYGYTF.

There are many counts of this clonotype. The chain is built from TRBV7-9 and TRBJ2-5; D call uncertain. V dropped 5 bases and J dropped 13 bases, with 5 bases sitting between them. The CDR3 extends over 8 amino acids. Germline V lookup: CDR1 SEHNR, CDR2 FQNEAQ (reference sequence). The CDR3, as DNA: TGTGCCAGCAGCCCCCTGTACTTC. Amino acids: CASSPLYF.

This clonotype turned up a few times. V usage is TRBV5-1 and J usage is TRBJ1-1; the D is unclear. The CDR3 totals 14 residues. From germline, CDR1 is SGHRS and CDR2 YFSETQ. V lost 4 bases to trimming and J lost 1 base, with 11 bases between them. CDR3 in amino acids: CASSQPSSNTEAFF. The CDR3 nucleotides read TGCGCCAGCAGCCAACCCTCATCGAACACTGAAGCTTTCTTT.

The chain uses TRBV5-1 and TRBJ1-1, with TRBD1 matching 12 bases. Germline assignment: CDR1 SGHRS and CDR2 YFSETQ. This CDR3 is 15 amino acids long. V lost 4 bases and J lost 1; bases outside the gene matches: 2. The CDR3 nucleotides read TGCGCCAGCAGCCTGGGACAGGGGGCGAACACTGAAGCTTTCTTT. This gives the protein CASSLGQGANTEAFF.

This clonotype was seen only a few times. This chain joins TRBV7-6 and TRBJ2-5, with D perhaps TRBD1 (5 bases). The CDR3 length is 12 residues. V shed 11 bases and J shed 2 bases, with 12 bases lying between them. The V gene's germline CDR1 is SGHVS and CDR2 FNYEAQ. CDR3 amino acids: CASIGVQETQYF. The CDR3 DNA reads TGTGCCTCTATAGGGGTACAAGAGACCCAGTACTTC.

The J gene is TRBJ1-2, the V gene TRBV29-1; maybe TRBD1 (5 bases). The ends were cut back, 4 bases at V and 5 bases at J, with 14 bases in the middle. The CDR3 is made up of 13 amino acids. Germline CDR1 SQVTM, CDR2 ANQGSEA. CDR3 sequence: CSVGTPSSYGYTF. The CDR3 nucleotides read TGCAGCGTTGGGACACCTTCTTCTTATGGCTACACCTTC.

The chain combines TRBV6-2 or TRBV6-3 with TRBJ1-1; 7 bases match TRBD1. V was clipped by 6 bases and J by 4 bases; unmatched bases: 8. Germline CDR1 reads MNHEY; CDR2 reads SVGEGT. There are 14 residues in the CDR3. CDR3 protein: CASSDYTGATEAFF. CDR3 bases: TGTGCCAGCAGCGATTATACAGGGGCCACTGAAGCTTTCTTT.

This clonotype was picked up many times. The chain has TRBV7-2 and TRBJ2-1, with 9 bases matching TRBD1. Per the germline V gene, CDR1 is SGHTA and CDR2 is FQGNSA. CDR3 size: 15 residues. The trim removed 5 bases at V and 8 bases at J, leaving 10 bases unmatched. The CDR3 spells CASSQGQGIVDEQFF. In DNA, the CDR3 is TGTGCCAGCAGCCAGGGACAGGGAATCGTGGATGAGCAGTTCTTC.

This clonotype was recorded a few times. The rearrangement joins TRBV10-3 to TRBJ2-3, with D possibly matching TRBD2 (7 bases). Trimming left V 7 bases short and J 5 bases short, with 13 bases between. CDR1 and CDR2 from the germline V gene are ENHRY and SYGVKD. There are 13 residues in the CDR3. CDR3 sequence (DNA): TGTGCCATCAACGGGGGGCCCCAAGATACGCAGTATTTT. Amino acid sequence: CAINGGPQDTQYF.

This clonotype was seen a few times. The rearrangement links TRBV19 to TRBJ1-2; no definite D call. Trimming removed 3 bases at V and 6 bases at J, with 14 bases between. CDR1 and CDR2 from the germline V gene are LNHDA and SQIVND (reference sequence). The CDR3 is 14 residues long. The chain's CDR3 is CASSIRPRPDGYTF. CDR3 coding DNA: TGTGCCAGTAGTATTAGGCCCCGCCCGGATGGCTACACCTTC.

The chain has TRBV5-4 and TRBJ2-1; a possible D gene is TRBD1 (7 bases). The length of the CDR3 is 12 residues. The germline V gene has CDR1 SGHNT and CDR2 YYREEE (reference sequence). V was clipped by 2 bases and J by 14 bases, with 14 bases between them. The CDR3 nucleotides read TGTGCCAGCAGCTTCTCGGCCAGGGGGGAGTTCTTC. Protein: CASSFSARGEFF.

The chain links TRBV29-1 to TRBJ2-5; the D is unclear. V shed 5 bases and J shed 0 bases, with 10 bases lying between them. CDR1 is SQVTM and CDR2 is ANQGSEA in the germline V gene. The CDR3 has 13 amino acids. CDR3 loop: CSVPGQYQETQYF. The CDR3 nucleotides read TGCAGCGTTCCCGGGCAGTACCAAGAGACCCAGTACTTC.

Remarks on this clonotype: A read error is possible here, since a much larger clone lies one base away. The rearrangement joins TRBV6-2 or TRBV6-3 to TRBJ1-1; D is ambiguous. The CDR3 sequence is 14 residues long. Germline V gene sequence: CDR1 MNHEY, CDR2 SVGEGT. The CDR3: CTSSYADMNTEAFF. As DNA, the CDR3 is TGTACCAGCAGTTACGCAGACATGAACACTGAAGCTTTCTTT.

This clonotype was seen ten or more times. Germline is not matched at one junction end, which may reflect a read error. The chain uses TRBV12-3 or TRBV12-4 and TRBJ2-7; tentatively, D is TRBD2 (6 bases). The CDR3 is 14 amino acids. The CDR3 coding sequence is TGTGCCAGCAGCTTAGGTAGCGGTGCCTACGAGCAGTACTTC. It translates to CASSLGSGAYEQYF.

The gene calls are TRBV20-1 and TRBJ2-2; D unclear. Germline V gives CDR1 DFQATT, CDR2 SNEGSKA (reference sequence). The V end was cut by 2 bases, the J end by 1 base, with 8 bases between. The CDR3 has 14 residues. The CDR3 loop reads CSARFGLNTGELFF. The CDR3 DNA is TGCAGTGCTAGATTCGGGCTGAACACCGGGGAGCTGTTTTTT.

As concerns this clonotype: Just one base apart from a much larger clone, this may be a read error. The chain combines TRBV7-9 with TRBJ1-3; no clear D. The germline CDR1 and CDR2 sequences are SEHNR and FQNEAQ (reference sequence). The CDR3 is 16 amino acids. CDR3 region: CANSPPSVNSGNTIYF. The CDR3 DNA reads as TGTGCCAACAGCCCGCCTTCGGTCAACTCTGGAAACACCATATATTTT.

The V and J genes are TRBV15 and TRBJ1-1; D possibly corresponds to TRBD1 (5 bases). V dropped 0 bases and J dropped 5 bases, with 13 bases sitting between them. Per the germline V gene, CDR1 is LNHNV and CDR2 is YYDKDF (reference sequence). CDR3 length: 15 amino acids. The CDR3 region has the DNA TGTGCCACCAGCAGAGATAGGGCCAGGGTGACTGAAGCTTTCTTT. Translation: CATSRDRARVTEAFF.

This clonotype was found many times. The chain joins TRBV7-6 to TRBJ2-1; D gene ambiguous. The CDR3 runs to 16 residues. V was pared by 2 bases and J by 2 bases, with 13 bases between. Germline V CDR1 and CDR2: SGHVS, FNYEAQ. The CDR3 DNA reads TGTGCCAGCAGCTTACGGCTCCTGGGCGCCTACAATGAGCAGTTCTTC. It translates to CASSLRLLGAYNEQFF.

This clonotype has a handful of counts. V usage is TRBV10-3 and J usage is TRBJ2-6; 7 nucleotides match TRBD1. Germline lookup yields CDR1 ENHRY and CDR2 SYGVKD. The V and J ends lost 4 bases and 0 bases, in that order; junction bases with no gene match: 6. This CDR3 is 17 amino acids long. The CDR3: CAISGQGQDSGANVLTF. The DNA for the CDR3 is TGTGCCATCAGTGGACAGGGACAAGACTCTGGGGCCAACGTCCTGACTTTC.